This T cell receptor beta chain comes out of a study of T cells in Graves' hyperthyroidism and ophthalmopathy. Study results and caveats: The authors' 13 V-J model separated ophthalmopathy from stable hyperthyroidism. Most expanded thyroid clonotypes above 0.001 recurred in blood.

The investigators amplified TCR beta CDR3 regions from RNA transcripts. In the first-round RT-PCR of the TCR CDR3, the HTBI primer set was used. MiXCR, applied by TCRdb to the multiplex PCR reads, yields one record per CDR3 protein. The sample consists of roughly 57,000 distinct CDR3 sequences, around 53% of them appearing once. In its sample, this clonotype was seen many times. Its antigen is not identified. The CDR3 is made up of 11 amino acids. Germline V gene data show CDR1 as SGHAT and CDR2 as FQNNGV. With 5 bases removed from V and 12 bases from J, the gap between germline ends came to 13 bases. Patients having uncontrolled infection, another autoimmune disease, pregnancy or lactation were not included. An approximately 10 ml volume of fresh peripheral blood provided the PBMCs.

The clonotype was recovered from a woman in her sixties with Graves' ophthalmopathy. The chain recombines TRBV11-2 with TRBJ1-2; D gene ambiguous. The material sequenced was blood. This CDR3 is CASSPGHRDTF. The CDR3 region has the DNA TGTGCCAGCAGCCCGGGCCATCGGGACACCTTC.